This T cell receptor beta chain derives from a study of blood T cell repertoires in COVID-19. For the study at large: Researchers got acute and convalescent COVID-19 samples from the United States, Italy and Spain.

The CDR3 sequence is 16 residues long. Germline values: CDR1 SGHKS, CDR2 YYEKEE (reference sequence). V lost 4 bases and J 4 bases, leaving 15 bases between the germline ends. The assay was immunoSEQ multiplex PCR, and TCRdb's table has in-frame clones only and misses some. In the table there are 150,000 to 200,000 clones, approximately 88% of which are singletons. Cohorts were assigned according to the clinical history that participants reported. Recovered participants had two consecutive negative NP/OP PCR tests, healthcare professional clearance, or symptom resolution. This clonotype was obtained from a woman aged 45 to 65 who had recovered from COVID-19. The V and J genes are TRBV5-5 and TRBJ2-6, with no clear D. The sequenced sample was PBMCs or T cells enriched from blood (not recorded which). The CDR3 loop is CASSHLTQRGANVLTF. The CDR3 DNA follows: TGTGCCAGCAGCCACCTGACTCAGAGGGGGGCCAACGTCCTGACTTTC.